This T cell receptor beta chain is from a study of patients and donors after allogeneic stem cell transplantation. Each CDR3 protein is one row after TCRdb ran MiXCR on the RT-PCR reads. The sample gives about 2,200 distinct CDR3 sequences, about 29% of which show up once; about a sixth is in the top ten. This clonotype was seen a handful of times. V was shortened by 5 bases and J by 2 bases, with 5 bases between the two germline ends. This CDR3 contains 12 residues. Germline V gene sequence: CDR1 WNHNN, CDR2 SYGVQD (reference sequence). V is TRBV10-1 and J is TRBJ2-3; no reliable D call. The sequenced material came from blood, either unsorted or a sorted T cell fraction (not recorded which). The sequence came from a human donor who was either an allogeneic HSCT recipient or a stem cell or donor lymphocyte infusion donor (not recorded which). It is not recorded whose cells these are; they may come from a transplant donor. Here the CDR3 DNA reads TGCGCCAGCAGTTCCTACACAGATACGCAGTATTTT. It specifies CASSSYTDTQYF.